Each of the 2 T cell receptor beta chains below was sequenced from the same sample in a study of memory CD4+ T cells and cytomegalovirus serostatus. Produced via immunoSEQ multiplex PCR; TCRdb's table is partial and in-frame only. The table has just under 40,000 clones, about 73% seen once. The sort gate was single viable CD3+CD4+CD8-CD45RO+ cells for memory CD4+ T cells. Sequenced input: memory CD4+ T cells from blood. These receptors were collected from an adult in good health and CMV-seronegative.

In DNA, the CDR3 is TGTGCCAGCAGCCCCGGGCCCGACTATGGCTACACCTTC. It yields the protein CASSPGPDYGYTF. The V and J genes are TRBV5-6 and TRBJ1-2; no reliable D call. The ends were cut back, 4 bases at V and 3 bases at J, with 10 bases in the middle. Germline CDR1 is SGHDT and CDR2 is YYEEEE. This CDR3 is built from 13 residues.

The chain joins TRBV5-4 to TRBJ1-2; D possibly corresponds to TRBD1 (5 bases). Germline CDR1 and CDR2: SGHNT and YYREEE (reference sequence). V was shortened by 3 bases and J by 6 bases, with 12 bases between the two germline ends. This CDR3 contains 13 residues. The CDR3 here is CASSWQGVHGYTF. The DNA for the CDR3 is TGTGCCAGCAGCTGGCAGGGCGTACATGGCTACACCTTC.